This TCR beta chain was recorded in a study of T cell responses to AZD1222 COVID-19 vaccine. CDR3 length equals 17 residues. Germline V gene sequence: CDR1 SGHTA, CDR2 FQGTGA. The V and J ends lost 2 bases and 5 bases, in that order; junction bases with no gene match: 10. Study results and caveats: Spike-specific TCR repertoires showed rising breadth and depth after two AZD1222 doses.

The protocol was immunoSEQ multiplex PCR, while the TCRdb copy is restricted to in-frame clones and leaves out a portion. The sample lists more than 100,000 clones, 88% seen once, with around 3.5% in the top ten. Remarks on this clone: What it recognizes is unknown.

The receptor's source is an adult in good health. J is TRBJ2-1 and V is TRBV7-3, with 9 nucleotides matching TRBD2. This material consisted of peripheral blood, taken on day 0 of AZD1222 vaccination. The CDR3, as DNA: TGTGCCAGCAGCTTATATTCCGGGACTAGCTCTAACAATGAGCAGTTCTTC. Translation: CASSLYSGTSSNNEQFF.